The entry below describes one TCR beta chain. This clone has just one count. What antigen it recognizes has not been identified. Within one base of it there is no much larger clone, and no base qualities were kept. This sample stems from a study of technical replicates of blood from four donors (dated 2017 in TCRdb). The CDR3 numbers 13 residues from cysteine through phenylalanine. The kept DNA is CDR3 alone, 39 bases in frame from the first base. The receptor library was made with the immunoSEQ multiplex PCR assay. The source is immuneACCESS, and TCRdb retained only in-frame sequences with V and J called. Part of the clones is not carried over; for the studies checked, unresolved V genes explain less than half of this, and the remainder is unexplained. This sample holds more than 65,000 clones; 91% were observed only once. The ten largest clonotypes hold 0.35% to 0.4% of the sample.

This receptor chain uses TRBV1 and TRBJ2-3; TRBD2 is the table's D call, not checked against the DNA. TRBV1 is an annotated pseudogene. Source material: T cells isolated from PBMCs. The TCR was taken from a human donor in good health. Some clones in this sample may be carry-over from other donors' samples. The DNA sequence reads TGCACCAGCAGCGCGGGGCGCACAGATACGCAGTATTTT. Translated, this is CTSSAGRTDTQYF.